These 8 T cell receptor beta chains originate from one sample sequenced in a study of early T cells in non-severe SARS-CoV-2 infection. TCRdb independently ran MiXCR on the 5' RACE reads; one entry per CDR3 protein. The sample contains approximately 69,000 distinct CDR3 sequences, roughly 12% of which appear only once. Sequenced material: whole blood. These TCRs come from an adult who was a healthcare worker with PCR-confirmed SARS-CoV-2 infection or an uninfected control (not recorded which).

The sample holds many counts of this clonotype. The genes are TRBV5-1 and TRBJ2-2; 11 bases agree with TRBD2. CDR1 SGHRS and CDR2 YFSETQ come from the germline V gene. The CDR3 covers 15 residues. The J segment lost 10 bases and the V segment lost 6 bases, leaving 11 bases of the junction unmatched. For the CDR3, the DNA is TGCGCCAGCACCCGGACTAGCGGGCCCGGCGAGGAGCTGTTTTTT. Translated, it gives CASTRTSGPGEELFF.

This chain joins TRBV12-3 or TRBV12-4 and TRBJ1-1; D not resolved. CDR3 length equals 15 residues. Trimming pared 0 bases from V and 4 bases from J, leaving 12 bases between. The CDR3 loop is CASSLARSRPTEAFF. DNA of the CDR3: TGTGCCAGCAGTTTAGCTCGGAGCAGGCCCACTGAAGCTTTCTTT.

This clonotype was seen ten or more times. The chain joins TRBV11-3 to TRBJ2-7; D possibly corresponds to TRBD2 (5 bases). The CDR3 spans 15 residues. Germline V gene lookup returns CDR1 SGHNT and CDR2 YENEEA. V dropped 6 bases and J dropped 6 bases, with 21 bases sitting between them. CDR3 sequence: CASRNGPYKSGEQYF. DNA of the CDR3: TGTGCCAGCAGAAACGGGCCTTATAAAAGCGGCGAGCAGTACTTC.

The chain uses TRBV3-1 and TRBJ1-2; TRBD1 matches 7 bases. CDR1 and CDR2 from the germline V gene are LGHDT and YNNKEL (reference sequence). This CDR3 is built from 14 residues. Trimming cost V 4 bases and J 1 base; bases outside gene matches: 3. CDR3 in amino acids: CASSRGQYNYGYTF. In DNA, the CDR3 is TGTGCCAGCAGCCGGGGACAGTATAACTATGGCTACACCTTC.

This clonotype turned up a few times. CDR3 region: CASSPETVTYEQYF. The CDR3 bases are TGTGCCAGCAGCCCCGAGACAGTAACCTACGAGCAGTACTTC. V gene TRBV5-5 combines with J gene TRBJ2-7; D may be TRBD1 (5 bases). This CDR3 has 14 amino acids. CDR1 and CDR2 from the germline V gene are SGHKS and YYEKEE (reference sequence). Trimming stripped 4 bases from V and 2 bases from J, with 13 bases between.

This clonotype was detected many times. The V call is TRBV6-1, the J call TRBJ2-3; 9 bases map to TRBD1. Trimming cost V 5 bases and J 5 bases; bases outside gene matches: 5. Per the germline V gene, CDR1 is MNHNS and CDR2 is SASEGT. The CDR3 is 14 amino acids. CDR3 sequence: CASSRTGAVDTQYF. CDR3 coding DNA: TGTGCCAGCAGTCGGACAGGGGCGGTAGATACGCAGTATTTT.

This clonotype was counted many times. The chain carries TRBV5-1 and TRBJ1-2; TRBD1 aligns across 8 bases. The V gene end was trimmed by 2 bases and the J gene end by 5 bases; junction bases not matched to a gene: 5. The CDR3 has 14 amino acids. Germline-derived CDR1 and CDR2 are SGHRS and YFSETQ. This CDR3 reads CASSLRTGLYGYTF. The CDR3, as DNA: TGCGCCAGCAGCTTACGGACAGGGCTTTATGGCTACACCTTC.

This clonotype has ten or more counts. Written as DNA, the CDR3 is TGTGCCAGCAGCCCCACAGGGGGCATTCAGCCCCAGCATTTT. Translating gives CASSPTGGIQPQHF. The V call is TRBV3-1, the J call TRBJ1-5; 9 bases are shared with TRBD1. Losses at the gene ends were 4 bases for V and 6 bases for J; bases not matched to a gene: 4. The CDR3 runs to 14 residues. The V gene's germline CDR1 is LGHDT and CDR2 YNNKEL (reference sequence).